Each of the 9 T cell receptor beta chains below was sequenced from the same sample in a study of response to subunit inactivated influenza vaccine. MiXCR, applied by TCRdb to the RT-PCR reads, yields one record per CDR3 protein. The sample carries more than 150,000 distinct CDR3 sequences, around 8.8% recorded once. Sample: non-naive T cells sorted from PBMCs, taken on the day of vaccination. The receptors shown here come from a man aged 50 or older who received an inactivated influenza vaccine.

The gene calls are TRBV5-6 and TRBJ2-5; D possibly corresponds to TRBD1 (5 bases). CDR3 length equals 15 residues. CDR1 SGHDT and CDR2 YYEEEE come from the germline V gene. The V end lost 7 bases, the J end lost 1 base, and 17 bases lay between the germline ends. The CDR3 DNA is TGTGCCAGCCAGAATCAACAGGCCCCCCAAGAGACCCAGTACTTC. Protein product: CASQNQQAPQETQYF.

The chain recombines TRBV28 with TRBJ2-2; 8 bases fit TRBD1. CDR1 and CDR2 from the germline V gene are MDHEN and SYDVKM. Losses at the gene ends were 8 bases for V and 1 base for J; bases not matched to a gene: 9. CDR3 length: 16 amino acids. This CDR3 is CASEGAGTGNTGELFF. The DNA of the CDR3 is TGTGCCAGCGAAGGGGCCGGGACAGGGAACACCGGGGAGCTGTTTTTT.

This clonotype was recorded many times. V is TRBV10-2 and J is TRBJ2-1; D possibly corresponds to TRBD2 (6 bases). CDR1 is WSHSY and CDR2 is SAAADI in the germline V gene. CDR3 length equals 14 residues. V dropped 6 bases and J dropped 5 bases, with 14 bases sitting between them. CDR3 residues: CASSWGVLDNEQFF. Here the CDR3 DNA reads TGCGCCAGCAGCTGGGGGGTGCTGGACAATGAGCAGTTCTTC.

The table lists this clonotype with a few counts. This CDR3 is CASSKGPGQGDTEAFF. The DNA of the CDR3 is TGTGCCAGTAGTAAGGGCCCGGGACAGGGAGACACTGAAGCTTTCTTT. This sequence joins TRBV19 and TRBJ1-1; 9 bases agree with TRBD1. J was trimmed by 3 bases and V by 4 bases; bases with no gene match: 9. This CDR3 has 16 residues. Germline V lookup: CDR1 LNHDA, CDR2 SQIVND (reference sequence).

The CDR3 loop reads CASSHLGGPEAFF. CDR3 nucleotides: TGCGCCAGCAGCCACCTTGGCGGCCCTGAAGCTTTCTTT. V and J are TRBV4-3 and TRBJ1-1, with D unresolved. The ends were cut back, 3 bases at V and 6 bases at J, with 11 bases in the middle. There are 13 residues in the CDR3. Germline CDR1 reads LGHNA; CDR2 reads YSLEER.

This clonotype showed up many times. The chain recombines TRBV20-1 with TRBJ1-3, with D perhaps TRBD1 (6 bases). The CDR3 is 13 amino acids. CDR1 DFQATT and CDR2 SNEGSKA come from the germline V gene (reference sequence). Trimming left V 5 bases short and J 2 bases short, with 10 bases between. In DNA form, the CDR3 reads TGCAGTGCTTCCCGGGACACTGGAAACACCATATATTTT. It codes for CSASRDTGNTIYF.

In its sample, this clonotype was seen many times. The chain uses TRBV28 and TRBJ2-1; 10 bases line up with TRBD2. This CDR3 is 14 amino acids long. Germline V lookup: CDR1 MDHEN, CDR2 SYDVKM. Trimming at V came to 6 bases and at J to 5 bases, leaving 4 bases not matched to a gene. CDR3 in DNA: TGTGCCAGCAGGTGGACTAGCGGTGACAATGAGCAGTTCTTC. Translated: CASRWTSGDNEQFF.

The chain joins TRBV2 to TRBJ2-1, with a possible D match to TRBD2 (5 bases). Germline V gene sequence: CDR1 SNHLY, CDR2 FYNNEI. Trimming took off 6 bases at V and 6 bases at J, with 12 bases between the two ends. The CDR3 extends over 13 amino acids. CDR3 sequence (DNA): TGTGCCAGCAGAGCTAGCTCCAGCAATGAGCAGTTCTTC. This translates into CASRASSSNEQFF.

Many counts were recorded for this clonotype. The chain is built from TRBV5-1 and TRBJ2-5, with no clear D. Germline values: CDR1 SGHRS, CDR2 YFSETQ. This CDR3 contains 15 residues. Trimming took off 3 bases at V and 2 bases at J, with 14 bases between the two ends. CDR3 protein: CASSSRHPSQETQYF. For the CDR3, the DNA is TGCGCCAGCAGCTCCCGACACCCGAGTCAAGAGACCCAGTACTTC.